The 27 T cell receptor beta chains below all came from one sample that was sequenced in a study of blood T cell repertoires in COVID-19. TCRdb's table, derived via immunoSEQ multiplex PCR, lists solely in-frame clones and lacks some. The repertoire holds just under 60,000 clones, about 90% seen once, with about 4.5% in the top ten. The sample taken for sequencing was peripheral blood. All receptors derive from a man aged 55 to 70 with acute or convalescent COVID-19.

The chain carries TRBV6-5 and TRBJ2-1; a weak D match, TRBD1 (6 bases). V dropped 0 bases and J dropped 9 bases, with 9 bases sitting between them. Germline V lookup: CDR1 MNHEY, CDR2 SVGAGI. The CDR3 runs to 13 residues. This CDR3 reads CASSYSTGSEQFF. CDR3 nucleotide sequence: TGTGCCAGCAGTTACTCAACAGGGAGTGAGCAGTTCTTC.

The V gene is TRBV21-1, the J gene TRBJ1-2. TRBV21-1 is given as a pseudogene. This CDR3 has 13 amino acids. The CDR3 DNA follows: TGTGCCAGCAGCTCCCGATTACTCTATGGCTACACCTTC. It yields the protein CASSSRLLYGYTF.

The chain is built from TRBV6-5 and TRBJ2-3; no firm D call. The V gene lost 8 bases and the J gene lost 3 bases, with 18 bases spanning the gap. Germline assignment: CDR1 MNHEY and CDR2 SVGAGI. The CDR3 consists of 15 residues. CDR3 residues: CASAALRGSTDTQYF. In DNA, the CDR3 is TGTGCCAGCGCCGCCTTGAGAGGCAGTACAGATACGCAGTATTTT.

The chain is built from TRBV24-1 and TRBJ1-5; D not resolved. Trimming removed 4 bases from V and 0 bases from J, with 6 bases in between. Looked up from germline, CDR1 is KGHDR and CDR2 is SFDVKD. The CDR3 totals 14 residues. In nucleotides, the CDR3 is TGTGCCACCAGTGACAAACATAGCAATCAGCCCCAGCATTTT. Protein: CATSDKHSNQPQHF.

The chain employs TRBV7-9 and TRBJ1-5, with 7 bases that match TRBD1. With 5 bases clipped from V and 1 base from J, the junction kept 14 bases outside the gene matches. Germline CDR1 is SEHNR and CDR2 is FQNEAQ (reference sequence). The CDR3 runs to 18 residues. The CDR3 sequence is CASSREREGQHSNQPQHF. DNA of the CDR3: TGTGCCAGCAGCCGCGAGCGAGAGGGACAGCACAGCAATCAGCCCCAGCATTTT. Full variable domain (rest looked up from reference TRBV7-9 and TRBJ1-5): DTGVSQNPRHKITKRGQNVTFRCDPISEHNRLYWYRQTLGQGPEFLTYFQNEAQLEKSRLLSDRFSAERPKGSFSTLEIQRTEQGDSAMYLCASSREREGQHSNQPQHFGDGTRLSIL.

V is TRBV18 and J is TRBJ1-6; D perhaps matches TRBD1 (5 bases). The germline CDR1 and CDR2 sequences are KGHSH and LQKENI. Trimming cost V 0 bases and J 6 bases, with 9 bases left between them. The CDR3 runs to 15 residues. In DNA form, the CDR3 reads TGTGCCAGCTCACCACCGGGGGGTAGTAATTCACCCCTCCACTTT. It codes for CASSPPGGSNSPLHF.

The chain has TRBV7-9 and TRBJ2-3; 8 positions match TRBD2. The junction had 7 bases not matched to a gene; V was cut back by 3 bases and J by 2 bases. Germline CDR1 SEHNR, CDR2 FQNEAQ (reference sequence). The CDR3 runs 16 residues. The CDR3 region has the DNA TGTGCCAGCAGCTTTATAGCGGGATCCCCCACAGATACGCAGTATTTT. It specifies CASSFIAGSPTDTQYF.

The sample holds one count of this clone. The rearrangement links TRBV29-1 to TRBJ1-1; D remains ambiguous. The CDR3 loop spans 11 amino acids. Per the germline V gene, CDR1 is SQVTM and CDR2 is ANQGSEA. Between the trimmed V and J ends, which lost 1 base and 12 bases, there was a span of 12 bases. CDR3 amino acids: CSVEGVFGTFF. CDR3 sequence (DNA): TGCAGCGTTGAAGGAGTCTTCGGGACTTTCTTT.

The chain has TRBV5-8 and TRBJ2-2; 7 bases fit TRBD2. The CDR3 runs 15 residues. Per germline, CDR1 SGHTS and CDR2 YDEGEE. The V and J ends lost 6 bases and 7 bases, in that order; junction bases with no gene match: 12. In DNA form, the CDR3 reads TGTGCCAGCAACACGAACCCGGCGGGAGACGGGGAGCTGTTTTTT. This encodes CASNTNPAGDGELFF.

V and J are TRBV4-2 and TRBJ2-3; TRBD2 aligns across 8 bases. The CDR3 runs to 17 residues. Germline values: CDR1 LGHNA, CDR2 YNFKEQ. Trimming cost V 5 bases and J 0 bases; bases outside gene matches: 10. In nucleotides, the CDR3 is TGTGCCAGCAGCTCCCGAGGTAGCGGGGTTAGCACAGATACGCAGTATTTT. Residues: CASSSRGSGVSTDTQYF.

The rearrangement links TRBV30 to TRBJ1-6; D gene ambiguous. Trimming left V 1 base short and J 9 bases short, with 7 bases between. From germline, CDR1 is GTSNPN and CDR2 SVGIG (reference sequence). The CDR3 covers 12 residues. The CDR3 sequence: CAWSGTSSPLHF. DNA of the CDR3: TGTGCCTGGAGTGGAACCAGTTCACCCCTCCACTTT.

This clone was recorded a few times. CDR3 nucleotide sequence: TGTGCCAGCAGTGAGGCTTATGGCGGCTACACCTTC. Encoded protein: CASSEAYGGYTF. J is TRBJ1-2 and V is TRBV6-1; unclear D gene. The V gene lost 3 bases and the J gene lost 8 bases, with 10 bases spanning the gap. The V gene's germline CDR1 is MNHNS and CDR2 SASEGT. The length of the CDR3 is 12 residues.

V and J are TRBV6-5 and TRBJ2-1, with D perhaps matching TRBD1 (5 bases). This CDR3 has 12 amino acids. Germline CDR1 reads MNHEY; CDR2 reads SVGAGI. Trimming cost V 6 bases and J 9 bases, with 12 bases left between them. The CDR3 region is CASSQGEGEQFF. The DNA for the CDR3 is TGTGCCAGCAGCCAGGGTGAAGGTGAGCAGTTCTTC.

This clone was counted a single time. The rearrangement uses TRBV5-1 and TRBJ1-4; TRBD1 matches 11 bases. Germline values: CDR1 SGHRS, CDR2 YFSETQ. The junction had 7 bases not matched to a gene; V was cut back by 0 bases and J by 6 bases. This CDR3 region has 17 residues. Here the CDR3 DNA reads TGCGCCAGCAGCTTGGCCGGTCCGGGACAGGGGGATGAAAAACTGTTTTTT. Protein sequence: CASSLAGPGQGDEKLFF.

V and J are TRBV6-5 and TRBJ2-1; the match to TRBD2 covers 9 bases. The CDR3 contains 15 residues. Germline lookup yields CDR1 MNHEY and CDR2 SVGAGI. After removal of 5 bases from V and 4 bases from J, the junction contained 6 bases not matched to a gene. This chain's CDR3 is CASSPSGIQYNEQFF. The CDR3 DNA follows: TGTGCCAGCAGTCCTAGCGGGATCCAATACAATGAGCAGTTCTTC.

The chain carries TRBV7-9 and TRBJ2-3; D not resolved. The V gene's germline CDR1 is SEHNR and CDR2 FQNEAQ (reference sequence). Trimming removed 6 bases from V and 6 bases from J, with 13 bases in between. CDR3 length equals 13 residues. This CDR3 reads CASRVPSGDTQYF. The CDR3 nucleotides read TGTGCCAGCAGGGTACCCTCGGGTGATACGCAGTATTTT.

This chain connects TRBV6-5 to TRBJ1-1; 8 bases align to TRBD1. V lost 6 bases, J lost 5 bases, and 8 bases stayed unmatched. The CDR3 contains 14 residues. CDR1 MNHEY and CDR2 SVGAGI come from the germline V gene. The CDR3 spells CASSLDRAGTEAFF. Written as DNA, the CDR3 is TGTGCCAGCAGCCTGGACAGGGCCGGAACTGAAGCTTTCTTT.

The V and J genes are TRBV4-1 and TRBJ2-7, with TRBD2 matching 9 bases. The CDR3 loop spans 17 amino acids. V gave up 4 bases and J gave up 5 bases; unmatched junction bases: 15. Germline assignment: CDR1 MGHRA and CDR2 YSYEKL. CDR3 coding DNA: TGCGCCAGCAGCCGTACGTCAAGCGGGAGGTCTCACAACGAGCAGTACTTC. Translated: CASSRTSSGRSHNEQYF.

This chain uses TRBV3-1 (or the pseudogene TRBV3-2) with TRBJ2-1; 10 nucleotides agree with TRBD2. Germline CDR1 and CDR2: LGHDT and YNNKEL (reference sequence). Germline trimming cut 4 bases from V and 9 bases from J; bases unmatched to any gene: 6. The CDR3 consists of 14 residues. CDR3 sequence reads: CASSPRLAGGEQFF. The CDR3 nucleotides are TGTGCCAGCAGCCCCAGACTAGCGGGTGGTGAGCAGTTCTTC.

CDR3 loop: CASSRGPDTQYF. The CDR3 region has the DNA TGTGCCAGCAGTCGAGGGCCAGATACGCAGTATTTT. The chain uses TRBV6-5 and TRBJ2-3, with D perhaps matching TRBD2 (5 bases). Trimming removed 5 bases from V and 4 bases from J, with 7 bases in between. Germline lookup yields CDR1 MNHEY and CDR2 SVGAGI. This CDR3 contains 12 residues.

CDR3 loop: CASSKESSGNTIYF. Written as DNA, the CDR3 is TGTGCCAGCAGTAAAGAGAGCTCTGGAAACACCATATATTTT. This chain links TRBV6-6 with TRBJ1-3; no firm D call. Germline CDR1 and CDR2: MNHNY and SVGAGI (reference sequence). V lost 5 bases and J lost 0, with 8 bases in between. This CDR3 spans 14 amino acids.

V usage is TRBV5-1 and J usage is TRBJ2-1, with 9 bases fitting TRBD2. The germline V gene has CDR1 SGHRS and CDR2 YFSETQ. This CDR3 region has 15 residues. V lost 4 bases and J lost 6; bases outside the gene matches: 8. The CDR3 nucleotides are TGCGCCAGCAGCGCCGGGACTAGCTTTGGCAATGAGCAGTTCTTC. This sequence encodes CASSAGTSFGNEQFF.

The chain has TRBV7-2 and TRBJ2-7; D might be TRBD1 (6 bases). Germline CDR1 and CDR2: SGHTA and FQGNSA. V dropped 1 base and J dropped 0 bases, with 7 bases sitting between them. CDR3 size: 14 residues. This CDR3 is CASSLGTVSYEQYF. Here the CDR3 DNA reads TGTGCCAGCAGCTTAGGGACAGTCTCCTACGAGCAGTACTTC.

This clone has just a few counts. This chain joins TRBV24-1 and TRBJ2-1; D unresolved. CDR1 is KGHDR and CDR2 is SFDVKD in the germline V gene. V was pared by 6 bases and J by 2 bases, with 10 bases between. The CDR3 is 14 residues long. CDR3 loop: CATSYDAAYNEQFF. The CDR3 DNA follows: TGTGCCACCAGTTACGATGCAGCCTACAATGAGCAGTTCTTC.

The chain has TRBV18 and TRBJ2-1, with D possibly TRBD2 on 6 matching bases. The germline gives CDR1 KGHSH, CDR2 LQKENI. The CDR3 runs to 13 residues. The V end lost 6 bases, the J end lost 5 bases, and 11 bases lay between the germline ends. CDR3 residues: CASSEGRDNEQFF. CDR3 sequence (DNA): TGTGCCAGCTCGGAGGGGCGGGACAATGAGCAGTTCTTC.

The chain has TRBV4-2 and TRBJ2-2, with a weak D call TRBD2 (6 bases). Germline CDR1 reads LGHNA; CDR2 reads YNFKEQ. The CDR3 extends over 15 amino acids. The ends were cut back, 4 bases at V and 5 bases at J, with 14 bases in the middle. In nucleotides, the CDR3 is TGTGCCAGCAGCCCTCCGGGAGTGGAGACCGGGGAGCTGTTTTTT. Its translation is CASSPPGVETGELFF.

CDR3 DNA: TGTGCCAGCAGCATGTACCAACTAGGGACCCAGTACTTC. Protein: CASSMYQLGTQYF. V gene TRBV7-9 combines with J gene TRBJ2-5, with TRBD2 as a possible D gene (5 bases). The CDR3 spans 13 residues. Per germline, CDR1 SEHNR and CDR2 FQNEAQ (reference sequence). The V end lost 5 bases, the J end lost 7 bases, and 14 bases lay between the germline ends. Together with reference TRBV7-9 and TRBJ2-5, the CDR3 gives the full variable domain: DTGVSQNPRHKITKRGQNVTFRCDPISEHNRLYWYRQTLGQGPEFLTYFQNEAQLEKSRLLSDRFSAERPKGSFSTLEIQRTEQGDSAMYLCASSMYQLGTQYFGPGTRLLVL.